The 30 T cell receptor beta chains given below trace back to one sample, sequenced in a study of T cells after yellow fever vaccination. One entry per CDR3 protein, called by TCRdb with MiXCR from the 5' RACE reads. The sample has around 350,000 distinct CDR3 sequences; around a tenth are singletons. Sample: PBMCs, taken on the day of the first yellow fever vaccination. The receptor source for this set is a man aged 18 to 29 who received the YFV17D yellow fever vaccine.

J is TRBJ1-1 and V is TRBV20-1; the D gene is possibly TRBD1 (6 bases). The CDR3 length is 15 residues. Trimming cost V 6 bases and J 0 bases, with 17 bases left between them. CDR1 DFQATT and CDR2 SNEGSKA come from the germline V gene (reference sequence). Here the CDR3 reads CSAKDPGAVNTEAFF. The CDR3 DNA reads TGCAGTGCAAAAGATCCAGGGGCGGTGAACACTGAAGCTTTCTTT.

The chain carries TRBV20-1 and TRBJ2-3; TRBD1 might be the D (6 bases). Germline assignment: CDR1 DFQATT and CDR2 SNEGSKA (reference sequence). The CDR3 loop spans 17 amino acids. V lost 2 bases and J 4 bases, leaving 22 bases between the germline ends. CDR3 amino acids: CSARRPGDGLWADTQYF. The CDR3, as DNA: TGCAGTGCTAGACGACCAGGGGACGGGCTGTGGGCAGATACGCAGTATTTT.

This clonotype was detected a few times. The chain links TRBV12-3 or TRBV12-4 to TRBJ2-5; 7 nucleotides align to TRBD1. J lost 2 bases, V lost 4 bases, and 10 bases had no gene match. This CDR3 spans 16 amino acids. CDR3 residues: CASSSRDSFSQETQYF. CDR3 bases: TGTGCCAGCAGTTCCCGGGACAGTTTTTCTCAAGAGACCCAGTACTTC.

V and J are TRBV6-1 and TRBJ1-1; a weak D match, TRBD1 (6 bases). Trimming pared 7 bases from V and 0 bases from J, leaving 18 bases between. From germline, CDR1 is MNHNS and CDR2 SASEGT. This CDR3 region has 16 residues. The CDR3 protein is CASTLDGGHVNTEAFF. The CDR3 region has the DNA TGTGCCAGCACTCTCGACGGGGGACATGTGAACACTGAAGCTTTCTTT.

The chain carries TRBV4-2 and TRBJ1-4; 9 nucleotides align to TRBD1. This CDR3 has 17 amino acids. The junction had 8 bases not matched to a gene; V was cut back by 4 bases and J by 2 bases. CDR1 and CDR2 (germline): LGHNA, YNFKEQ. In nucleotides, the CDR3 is TGTGCCAGCAGCCGCCGGGACAGGGATCGCACTAATGAAAAACTGTTTTTT. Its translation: CASSRRDRDRTNEKLFF.

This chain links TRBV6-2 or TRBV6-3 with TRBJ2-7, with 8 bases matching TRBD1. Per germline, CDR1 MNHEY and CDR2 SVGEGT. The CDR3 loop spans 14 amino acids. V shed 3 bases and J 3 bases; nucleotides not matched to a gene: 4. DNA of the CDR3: TGTGCCAGCAGTTATCGGACAGGGCGCTACGAGCAGTACTTC. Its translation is CASSYRTGRYEQYF.

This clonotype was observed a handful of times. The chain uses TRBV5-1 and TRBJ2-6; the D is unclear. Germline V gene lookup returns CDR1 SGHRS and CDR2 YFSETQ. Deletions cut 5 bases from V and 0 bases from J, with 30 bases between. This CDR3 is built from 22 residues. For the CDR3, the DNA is TGCGCCAGCAGTCCTCCACGGGTAGGCATCCTGGAAAACCTCTCTGGGGCCAACGTCCTGACTTTC. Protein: CASSPPRVGILENLSGANVLTF.

The CDR3 DNA sequence: TGCAGTACCCTTAGCGGGGGGGCCAGAAGAGAGCAGTTCTTC. Translated, it gives CSTLSGGARREQFF. The chain is built from TRBV20-1 and TRBJ2-1; 11 nucleotides line up with TRBD2. The V and J ends lost 8 bases and 10 bases, in that order; junction bases with no gene match: 13. Germline V lookup: CDR1 DFQATT, CDR2 SNEGSKA (reference sequence). The CDR3 consists of 14 residues.

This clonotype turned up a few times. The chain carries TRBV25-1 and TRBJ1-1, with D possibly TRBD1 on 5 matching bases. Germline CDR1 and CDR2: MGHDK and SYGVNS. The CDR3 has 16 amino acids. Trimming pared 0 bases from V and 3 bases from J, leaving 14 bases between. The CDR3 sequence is CASSEYGRVSDTEAFF. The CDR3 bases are TGTGCCAGCAGTGAATATGGCAGGGTGTCGGACACTGAAGCTTTCTTT.

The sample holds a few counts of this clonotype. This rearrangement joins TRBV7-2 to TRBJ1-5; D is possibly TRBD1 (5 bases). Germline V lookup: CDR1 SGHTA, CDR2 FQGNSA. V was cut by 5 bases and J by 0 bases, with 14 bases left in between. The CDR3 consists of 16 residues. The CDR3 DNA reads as TGTGCCAGCAGCCCCCTTTCAGGGAATAGCAATCAGCCCCAGCATTTT. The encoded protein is CASSPLSGNSNQPQHF.

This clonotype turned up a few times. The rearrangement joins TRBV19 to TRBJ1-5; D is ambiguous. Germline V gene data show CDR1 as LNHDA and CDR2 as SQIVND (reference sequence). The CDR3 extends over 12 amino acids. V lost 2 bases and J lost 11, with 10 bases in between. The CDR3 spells CASSIPKRAQHF. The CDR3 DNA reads TGTGCCAGTAGTATACCTAAACGAGCCCAGCATTTT.

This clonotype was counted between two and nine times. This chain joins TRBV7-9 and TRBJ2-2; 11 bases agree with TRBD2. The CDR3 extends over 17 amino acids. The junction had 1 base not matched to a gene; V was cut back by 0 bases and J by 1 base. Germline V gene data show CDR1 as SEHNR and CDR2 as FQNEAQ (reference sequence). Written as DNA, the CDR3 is TGTGCCAGCAGCTTAGCGACTAGCGGGAAGAACACCGGGGAGCTGTTTTTT. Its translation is CASSLATSGKNTGELFF.

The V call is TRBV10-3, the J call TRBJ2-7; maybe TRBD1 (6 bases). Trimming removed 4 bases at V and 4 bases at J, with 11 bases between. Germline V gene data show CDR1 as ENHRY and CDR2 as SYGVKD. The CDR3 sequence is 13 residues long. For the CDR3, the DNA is TGTGCCATCAGTGCTACAACAGGGTACGAGCAGTACGTC. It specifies CAISATTGYEQYV.

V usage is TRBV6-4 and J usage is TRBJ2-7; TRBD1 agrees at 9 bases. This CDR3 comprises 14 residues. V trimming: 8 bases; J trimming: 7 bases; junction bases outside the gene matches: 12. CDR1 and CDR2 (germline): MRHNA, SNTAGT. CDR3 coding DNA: TGTGCCAGCTCCCTTGGGACAGGGAAGGGGGAGCAGTACGTC. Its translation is CASSLGTGKGEQYV.

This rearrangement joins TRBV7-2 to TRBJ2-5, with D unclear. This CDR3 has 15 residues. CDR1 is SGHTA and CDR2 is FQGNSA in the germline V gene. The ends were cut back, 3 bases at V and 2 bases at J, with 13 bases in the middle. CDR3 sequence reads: CASSFDRTFQETQYF. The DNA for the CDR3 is TGTGCCAGCAGCTTTGACCGTACATTTCAAGAGACCCAGTACTTC.

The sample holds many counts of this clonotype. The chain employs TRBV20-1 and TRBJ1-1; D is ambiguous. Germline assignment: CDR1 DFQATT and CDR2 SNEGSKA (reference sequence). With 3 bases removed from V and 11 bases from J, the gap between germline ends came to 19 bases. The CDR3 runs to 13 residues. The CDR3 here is CSASRPDQTSAFF. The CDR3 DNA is TGCAGTGCTAGTCGTCCAGACCAGACGTCGGCTTTCTTT.

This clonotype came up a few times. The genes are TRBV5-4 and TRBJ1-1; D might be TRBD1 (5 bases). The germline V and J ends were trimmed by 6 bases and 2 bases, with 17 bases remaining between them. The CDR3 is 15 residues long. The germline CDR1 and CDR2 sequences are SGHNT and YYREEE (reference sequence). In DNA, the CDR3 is TGTGCCAGCACCTACCAGGGTAGAGGAAACACTGAAGCTTTCTTT. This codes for CASTYQGRGNTEAFF.

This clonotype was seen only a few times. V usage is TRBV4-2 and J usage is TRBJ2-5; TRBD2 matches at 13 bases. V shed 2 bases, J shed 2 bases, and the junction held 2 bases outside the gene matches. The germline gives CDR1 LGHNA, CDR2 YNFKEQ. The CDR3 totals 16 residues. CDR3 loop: CASSQLLAGGQETQYF. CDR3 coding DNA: TGTGCCAGCAGCCAACTACTAGCGGGGGGGCAAGAGACCCAGTACTTC.

As DNA, the CDR3 is TGTGCCAGCAGCTTAGGACAGGGGATAGACACTGAAGCTTTCTTT. Translating gives CASSLGQGIDTEAFF. The chain uses TRBV7-8 and TRBJ1-1; TRBD1 matches at 8 bases. The V segment lost 1 base and the J segment 3 bases; nucleotides outside the gene matches: 4. The CDR3 extends over 15 amino acids. The V gene's germline CDR1 is SGHVS and CDR2 FQNEAQ.

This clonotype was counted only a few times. The CDR3 protein is CASSLAQGASGGNTIYF. CDR3 sequence (DNA): TGCGCCAGCAGCTTGGCACAGGGGGCTTCGGGTGGAAACACCATATATTTT. This sequence joins TRBV5-1 and TRBJ1-3, with 9 bases identical to TRBD1. In germline, CDR1 is SGHRS, CDR2 YFSETQ. Losses at the gene ends were 0 bases for V and 3 bases for J; bases not matched to a gene: 7. The CDR3 covers 17 residues.

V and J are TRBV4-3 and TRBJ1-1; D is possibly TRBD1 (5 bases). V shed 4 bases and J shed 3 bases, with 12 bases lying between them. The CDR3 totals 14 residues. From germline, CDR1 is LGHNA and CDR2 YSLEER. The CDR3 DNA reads TGCGCCAGCAGCCCAGGGTTCGGGGACACTGAAGCTTTCTTT. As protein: CASSPGFGDTEAFF.

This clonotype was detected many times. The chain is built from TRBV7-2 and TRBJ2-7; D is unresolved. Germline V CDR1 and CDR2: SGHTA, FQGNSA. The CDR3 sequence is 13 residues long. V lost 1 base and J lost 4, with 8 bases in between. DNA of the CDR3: TGTGCCAGCAGCTTAGATCTTAAATACGAGCAGTACTTC. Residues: CASSLDLKYEQYF.

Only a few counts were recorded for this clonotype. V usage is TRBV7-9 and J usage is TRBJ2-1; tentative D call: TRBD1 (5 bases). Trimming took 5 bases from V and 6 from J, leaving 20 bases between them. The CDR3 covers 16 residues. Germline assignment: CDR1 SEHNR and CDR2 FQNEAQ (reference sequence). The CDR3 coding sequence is TGTGCCAGCAGCCACGTAGGGGTCGGATTTATCAATGAGCAGTTCTTC. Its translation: CASSHVGVGFINEQFF. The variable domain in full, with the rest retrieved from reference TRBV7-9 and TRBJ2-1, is DTGVSQNPRHKITKRGQNVTFRCDPISEHNRLYWYRQTLGQGPEFLTYFQNEAQLEKSRLLSDRFSAERPKGSFSTLEIQRTEQGDSAMYLCASSHVGVGFINEQFFGPGTRLTVL.

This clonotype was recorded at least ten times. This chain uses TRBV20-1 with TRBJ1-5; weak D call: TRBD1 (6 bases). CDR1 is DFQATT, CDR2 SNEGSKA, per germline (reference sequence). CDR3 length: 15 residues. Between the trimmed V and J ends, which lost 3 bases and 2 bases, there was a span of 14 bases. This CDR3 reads CSASPSGAGNQPQHF. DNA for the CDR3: TGCAGTGCTAGTCCCTCAGGGGCAGGCAATCAGCCCCAGCATTTT.

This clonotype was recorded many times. The CDR3, as DNA: TGTGCCAGCAGCTTGGGACAGGGAACTAGTCAGCCCCAGCATTTT. Its protein is CASSLGQGTSQPQHF. This chain uses TRBV7-2 with TRBJ1-5; 9 bases line up with TRBD1. The length of the CDR3 is 15 residues. V shed 3 bases, J shed 6 bases, and the junction held 6 bases outside the gene matches. Per germline, CDR1 SGHTA and CDR2 FQGNSA.

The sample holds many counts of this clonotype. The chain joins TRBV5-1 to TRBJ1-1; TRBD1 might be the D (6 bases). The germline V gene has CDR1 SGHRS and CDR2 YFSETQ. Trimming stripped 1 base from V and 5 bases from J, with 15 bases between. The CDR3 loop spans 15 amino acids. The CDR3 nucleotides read TGCGCCAGCAGCTTGAATGGGGGCTCAGAAACTGAAGCTTTCTTT. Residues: CASSLNGGSETEAFF.

Here the CDR3 reads CASSNRDRDYNEQFF. As DNA, the CDR3 is TGCGCCAGCAGCAACCGGGACAGGGATTACAATGAGCAGTTCTTC. The rearrangement links TRBV4-1 to TRBJ2-1, with 9 bases lining up with TRBD1. Germline loops: CDR1 MGHRA, CDR2 YSYEKL. Trimming removed 5 bases from V and 4 bases from J; junction bases left unmatched: 6. The CDR3 sequence is 15 residues long.

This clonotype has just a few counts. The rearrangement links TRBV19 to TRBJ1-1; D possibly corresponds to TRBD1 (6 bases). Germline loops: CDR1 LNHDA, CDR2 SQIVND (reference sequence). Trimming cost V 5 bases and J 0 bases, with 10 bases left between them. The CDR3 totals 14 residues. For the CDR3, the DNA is TGTGCCAGTAGTGGGGGACACTTGAACACTGAAGCTTTCTTT. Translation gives CASSGGHLNTEAFF.

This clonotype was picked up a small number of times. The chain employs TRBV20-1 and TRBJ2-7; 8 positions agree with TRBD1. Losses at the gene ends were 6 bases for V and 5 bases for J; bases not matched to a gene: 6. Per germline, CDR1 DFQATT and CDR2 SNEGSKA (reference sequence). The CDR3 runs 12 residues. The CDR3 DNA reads TGCAGTGCCCCGACAGGGGAGGACGAGCAGTACGTC. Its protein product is CSAPTGEDEQYV.

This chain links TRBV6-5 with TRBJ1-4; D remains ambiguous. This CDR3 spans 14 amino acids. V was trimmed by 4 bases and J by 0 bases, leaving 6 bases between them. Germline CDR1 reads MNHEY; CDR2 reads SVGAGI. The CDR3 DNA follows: TGTGCCAGCAGTTCCGTTGCAACTAATGAAAAACTGTTTTTT. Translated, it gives CASSSVATNEKLFF.